The 13 T cell receptor beta chains in this list originate from one sample, sequenced in a study of T cell changes during pregnancy in multiple sclerosis. Sequencing was performed with immunoSEQ multiplex PCR; in TCRdb, only in-frame clones are kept and a portion is missing. The sample records roughly 62,000 clones, about 89% being singletons. This specimen was peripheral blood, taken in the first trimester of pregnancy. The receptor source for this set is a female donor with multiple sclerosis, enrolled in a pregnancy study.

The genes are TRBV7-4 and TRBJ1-2; tentatively, D is TRBD1 (6 bases). Per the germline V gene, CDR1 is SGHVT and CDR2 is SQSDAQ. The length of the CDR3 is 16 residues. V lost 0 bases and J lost 4, with 15 bases in between. CDR3 in amino acids: CASSLADRWGIYGYTF. Written as DNA, the CDR3 is TGTGCCAGCAGCTTAGCCGACAGGTGGGGCATCTATGGCTACACCTTC.

This clone was picked up one time. This chain links TRBV6-5 with TRBJ2-1; 9 bases agree with TRBD2. The CDR3 has 16 amino acids. V lost 4 bases to trimming and J lost 0 bases; unmatched junction nucleotides: 4. Germline assignment: CDR1 MNHEY and CDR2 SVGAGI. Here the CDR3 DNA reads TGTGCCAGCAGTTCTGAAGCGGGGGGCTCCTACAATGAGCAGTTCTTC. Its protein product is CASSSEAGGSYNEQFF.

The J gene is TRBJ1-4, the V gene TRBV27; tentatively, D is TRBD1 (5 bases). The CDR3 sequence is 14 residues long. Germline V CDR1 and CDR2: MNHEY, SMNVEV (reference sequence). V lost 3 bases and J lost 5, with 10 bases in between. CDR3: CASSFIGGNEKLFF. DNA for the CDR3: TGTGCCAGCAGTTTTATTGGGGGGAATGAAAAACTGTTTTTT.

Concerning this clone itself: At the DNA level, this CDR3 is encoded by other sequences in the same sample as well. This rearrangement joins TRBV5-1 to TRBJ2-1; 11 bases match TRBD2. Germline V gene data show CDR1 as SGHRS and CDR2 as YFSETQ. V shed 3 bases and J 3 bases; nucleotides not matched to a gene: 2. The CDR3 spans 15 residues. The CDR3 sequence: CASSSTSGSYNEQFF. CDR3 DNA sequence: TGCGCCAGCAGCTCTACTAGCGGGAGCTACAATGAGCAGTTCTTC.

This clone is a singleton in its sample. Other nucleotide sequences from this sample produce the same CDR3. J is TRBJ1-2 and V is TRBV2; D perhaps matches TRBD1 (6 bases). Between the trimmed V and J ends, which lost 4 bases and 5 bases, there was a span of 14 bases. CDR1 is SNHLY and CDR2 is FYNNEI in the germline V gene. CDR3 length: 14 residues. The CDR3 spells CASSGQGRGYGYTF. CDR3 sequence (DNA): TGTGCCAGCAGTGGGCAGGGCAGGGGATATGGCTACACCTTC.

This clone appeared once. The V gene is TRBV29-1, the J gene TRBJ2-7; TRBD2 matches 10 bases. V lost 4 bases and J lost 2; bases outside the gene matches: 5. CDR1 and CDR2 (germline): SQVTM, ANQGSEA. This CDR3 spans 14 amino acids. For the CDR3, the DNA is TGCAGCGTTGGGGAGCGGGAGGGCCCCTACGAGCAGTACTTC. This sequence encodes CSVGEREGPYEQYF.

The chain employs TRBV19 and TRBJ2-3, with TRBD2 matching over 13 bases. The V segment lost 4 bases and the J segment 5 bases; nucleotides outside the gene matches: 9. The CDR3 is 17 residues long. Germline CDR1 LNHDA, CDR2 SQIVND (reference sequence). The CDR3 DNA reads TGTGCCAGTAGTAGGGGACTAGCGGGGTCCCGCAGAGATACGCAGTATTTT. It is translated as CASSRGLAGSRRDTQYF.

The chain has TRBV29-1 and TRBJ2-6; D unclear. There are 12 residues in the CDR3. Looked up from germline, CDR1 is SQVTM and CDR2 is ANQGSEA. V shed 7 bases and J shed 0 bases, with 4 bases lying between them. Here the CDR3 DNA reads TGCAGCGCCTACTCTGGGGCCAACGTCCTGACTTTC. It translates to CSAYSGANVLTF. The variable domain in full, completed from reference TRBV29-1 and TRBJ2-6, reads SAVISQKPSRDICQRGTSLTIQCQVDSQVTMMFWYRQQPGQSLTLIATANQGSEATYESGFVIDKFPISRPNLTFSTLTVSNMSPEDSSIYLCSAYSGANVLTFGAGSRLTVL.

V is TRBV2 and J is TRBJ2-5, with 9 bases aligning to TRBD1. The CDR3 length is 14 residues. Germline V gene lookup returns CDR1 SNHLY and CDR2 FYNNEI. V shed 2 bases and J 4 bases; nucleotides not matched to a gene: 2. In nucleotides, the CDR3 is TGTGCCAGCAGTGAAAAGACAGGGGGAGAGACCCAGTACTTC. It is translated as CASSEKTGGETQYF.

The table lists this clone with a count of one. The rearrangement joins TRBV7-9 to TRBJ1-2; no clear D. Trimming took off 5 bases at V and 6 bases at J, with 19 bases between the two ends. The CDR3 totals 15 residues. Germline loops: CDR1 SEHNR, CDR2 FQNEAQ (reference sequence). Here the CDR3 reads CASSVGNSGGDGYTF. CDR3 sequence (DNA): TGTGCCAGCAGCGTGGGCAACAGTGGAGGCGATGGCTACACCTTC. Based on the CDR3 plus reference TRBV7-9 and TRBJ1-2, the full variable domain is DTGVSQNPRHKITKRGQNVTFRCDPISEHNRLYWYRQTLGQGPEFLTYFQNEAQLEKSRLLSDRFSAERPKGSFSTLEIQRTEQGDSAMYLCASSVGNSGGDGYTFGSGTRLTVV.

This chain connects TRBV7-2 to TRBJ1-1; possibly TRBD1 for D (5 bases). The germline CDR1 and CDR2 sequences are SGHTA and FQGNSA. There are 15 residues in the CDR3. V was clipped by 5 bases and J by 5 bases, with 18 bases between them. The CDR3 reads CASSNRRGRATEAFF. Written as DNA, the CDR3 is TGTGCCAGCAGCAACCGGAGGGGCAGGGCAACTGAAGCTTTCTTT.

The chain links TRBV6-1 to TRBJ1-2; 7 positions match TRBD1. There are 12 residues in the CDR3. CDR1 MNHNS and CDR2 SASEGT come from the germline V gene. Germline trimming cut 8 bases from V and 8 bases from J; bases unmatched to any gene: 8. The DNA of the CDR3 is TGTGCCAGCTTGGAGGGGGCAGTGGGCTACACCTTC. It yields the protein CASLEGAVGYTF.

The J gene is TRBJ1-1, the V gene TRBV7-6, with 8 positions matching TRBD1. The CDR3 runs 17 residues. V was pared by 1 base and J by 1 base, with 8 bases of the junction left unmatched. CDR1 is SGHVS and CDR2 is FNYEAQ in the germline V gene. The CDR3 nucleotides read TGTGCCAGCAGCTTAGAATGGGGGGACAGGAAGAACACTGAAGCTTTCTTT. It yields the protein CASSLEWGDRKNTEAFF.